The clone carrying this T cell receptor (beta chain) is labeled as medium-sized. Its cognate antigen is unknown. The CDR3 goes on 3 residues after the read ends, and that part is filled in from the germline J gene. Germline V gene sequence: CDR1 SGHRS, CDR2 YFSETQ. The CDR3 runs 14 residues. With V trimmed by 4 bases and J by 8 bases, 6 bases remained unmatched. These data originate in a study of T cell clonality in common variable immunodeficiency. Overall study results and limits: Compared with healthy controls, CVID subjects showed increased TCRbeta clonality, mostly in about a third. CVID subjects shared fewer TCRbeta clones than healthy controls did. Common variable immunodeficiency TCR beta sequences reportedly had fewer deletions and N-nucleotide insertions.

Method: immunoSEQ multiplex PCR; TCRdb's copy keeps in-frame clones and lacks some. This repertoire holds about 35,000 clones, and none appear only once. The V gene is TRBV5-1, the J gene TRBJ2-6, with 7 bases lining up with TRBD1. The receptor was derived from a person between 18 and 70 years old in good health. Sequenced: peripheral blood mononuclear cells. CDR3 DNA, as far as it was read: TGCGCCAGCAGCCCTGGGACAGCCCCCAACGTC. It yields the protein CASSPGTAPNV. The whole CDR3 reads CASSPGTAPNVLTF.